A selection of T cell receptor beta chains follows, all from one sample in a study of blood T cell repertoires in COVID-19. TCRdb's table, derived via immunoSEQ multiplex PCR, lists solely in-frame clones and lacks some. The sample has roughly 410,000 clones, about 89% seen once. Sequencing was done on a sample of peripheral blood. Source of these receptors: a woman in her thirties or forties with COVID-19, enrolled during active disease. The CDR3 runs from the conserved cysteine through the conserved F or W. A D gene is named only where the DNA matches it firmly. Only part of the rows carry a size: once, few, many, or a class if the clone is expanded.

14	NA	TRBD2	TRBJ2-5	TRBV27	TGTGCCAGCAGTACCCGACTAGCCCAGGAGACCCAGTACTTC	CASSTRLAQETQYF
17	NA	TRBD1	TRBJ1-2	TRBV7-2	TGTGCCAGCAGCTTAGCGGGACACAGGGGTGGAGGCTATGGCTACACCTTC	CASSLAGHRGGGYGYTF
13	NA	NA	TRBJ2-1	TRBV20-1	TGCAGTGCTAGTAGGCCAGCTAGCAATGAGCAGTTCTTC	CSASRPASNEQFF
12	NA	NA	TRBJ2-1	TRBV15	TGTGCCACCAGCAGAGAGGGCCTTTCCCAGTTCTTC	CATSREGLSQFF
12	NA	TRBD1	TRBJ1-2	TRBV28	TGTGCCAGCAGAAGACAGGGCTATGGCTACACCTTC	CASRRQGYGYTF
14	NA	NA	TRBJ1-2	TRBV19	TGTGCCAGTAGTATATTTGGAGGGGATTATGGCTACACCTTC	CASSIFGGDYGYTF
17	NA	TRBD1	TRBJ1-1	TRBV19	TGTGCCAGTAGGGAGAGAGGACAGGGGGCGCCAACCACTGAAGCTTTCTTT	CASRERGQGAPTTEAFF
17	few	TRBD1	TRBJ1-3	TRBV28	TGTGCCAGCAGTCAGACAGGGCTACAGGGGGCTGGAAACACCATATATTTT	CASSQTGLQGAGNTIYF
15	NA	TRBD1	TRBJ1-6	TRBV23-1	TGCGCCAGCAGTCAACGGGACAGGGTTAATTCACCCCTCCACTTT	CASSQRDRVNSPLHF
14	NA	NA	TRBJ1-3	TRBV28	TGTGCCAGCAGTTTATCCCAAACTGGAAACACCATATATTTT	CASSLSQTGNTIYF
14	NA	NA	TRBJ1-2	TRBV29-1	TGCAGCGTTGGGGGGGAAGGAGGGGACTATGGCTACACCTTC	CSVGGEGGDYGYTF
16	NA	TRBD1	TRBJ1-2	TRBV6-6	TGTGCCAGCAGTTCCCCGGGACAGGGGGGTTACTATGGCTACACCTTC	CASSSPGQGGYYGYTF
12	NA	NA	TRBJ1-1	TRBV27	TGTGCCAACCCTACAGGTTTCACTGAAGCTTTCTTT	CANPTGFTEAFF
12	NA	NA	TRBJ1-2	TRBV7-2	TGTGCCAGCAGCTTAATTACAGGGCCCTACACCTTC	CASSLITGPYTF
16	NA	NA	TRBJ1-5	TRBV5-4	TGTGCCAGCAGCTCTGGGGGGGGGTTCGAGGGTCGGCCCCAGCATTTT	CASSSGGGFEGRPQHF
14	NA	NA	TRBJ2-7	TRBV28	TGTGCCAGCAGCCCAGACCCAGGGAACTACGAGCAGTACTTC	CASSPDPGNYEQYF
16	NA	TRBD2	TRBJ2-7	TRBV10-3	TGTGCCATCACCCCGGGACTAGCGGGACCGACCTACGAGCAGTACTTC	CAITPGLAGPTYEQYF
12	NA	NA	TRBJ1-2	TRBV7-2	TGTGCCAGCAGCTTTTGGGGGGGAGGCTACACCTTC	CASSFWGGGYTF
14	NA	NA	TRBJ1-6	TRBV6-5	TGTGCCAGCAAAGCACAGGGAAGAGATTCACCCCTCCACTTT	CASKAQGRDSPLHF
15	NA	NA	TRBJ2-2	TRBV6-4	TGTGCCAGCAGTGATAGGGGTATGGACACCGGGGAGCTGTTTTTT	CASSDRGMDTGELFF
15	NA	NA	TRBJ2-3	TRBV21-1	TGTGCCAGCAGTCGTAAGGGGACAGGGACAGATACGCAGTATTTT	CASSRKGTGTDTQYF
16	NA	TRBD2	TRBJ2-3	TRBV5-1	TGCGCCAGCAGCTTGGTAGTAGCGGGGGCCGGAGATACGCAGTATTTT	CASSLVVAGAGDTQYF
13	once	NA	TRBJ2-1	TRBV7-2	TGTGCCAGCAGCCCCACAGGCTACAATGAGCAGTTCTTC	CASSPTGYNEQFF
16	NA	TRBD1	TRBJ1-5	TRBV19	TGTGCCAGTAATACCCTGGACAGGGGATATTCTCAGCCCCAGCATTTT	CASNTLDRGYSQPQHF